This is a list of T cell receptor beta chains from one sample in a study of T-cell memory formation after mild COVID-19. Each CDR3 protein is one row after TCRdb ran MiXCR on the 5' RACE reads. This table has a few hundred thousand distinct CDR3 sequences, 27% appearing once. Sample: PBMCs or a T cell subset sorted from them (not recorded which). These receptor sequences come from an adult woman who had mild COVID-19 (a few samples of this study predate the infection). Cell type and time point are not known. Both conserved end residues are part of each CDR3. The order of the fields is CDR3 DNA, CDR3 protein, clone size, V gene, D gene, J gene. The D gene is left open where the match is weak. Clone size is shown for a subset of rows, as once, few, many or a class of expanded clone.

TGTGCCAGCAGCTCCCAGAGCGCCGAGACAACCTACGAGCAGTACTTC CASSSQSAETTYEQYF NA TRBV7-6 NA TRBJ2-7
TGTGCCAGCAACAGGGCCAGGGACGATAGCAATCAGCCCCAGCATTTT CASNRARDDSNQPQHF few TRBV7-2 NA TRBJ1-5
TGCGCCAGCAGCTTGGCGTACCCCCGGGCCACCGGGGGTTACGAGCAGTACTTC CASSLAYPRATGGYEQYF few TRBV5-1 NA TRBJ2-7
TGTGCCAGTAGTATTCAAGGTCTGGATAGCAAAAACATTCAGTACTTC CASSIQGLDSKNIQYF NA TRBV19 NA TRBJ2-4
TGCGCCAGCAGCCCCAGCCCAGAGCAAGAGACCCAGTACTTC CASSPSPEQETQYF few TRBV4-3 NA TRBJ2-5
TGTGCCAGCAGTCCCCAGGGGAATCCGGAGCTGTTTTTT CASSPQGNPELFF few TRBV2 NA TRBJ2-2
TGTGCCAGCAGCCCAAACAACCGAGGGCGGGGGTCCAACGTCCTGACTTTC CASSPNNRGRGSNVLTF NA TRBV7-2 TRBD2 TRBJ2-6
TGCGCCAGCAGCTTGGCAGCGGGGGGCCCTGAGCAGTTCTTC CASSLAAGGPEQFF NA TRBV5-1 TRBD2 TRBJ2-1
TGTGCCAGCAGCTCCGACAGGGTAGATACGCAGTATTTT CASSSDRVDTQYF few TRBV7-2 TRBD1 TRBJ2-3
TGCGCCAGCAGCCAAGGACAGGGAAGTAACTATGGCTACACCTTC CASSQGQGSNYGYTF many TRBV4-3 TRBD1 TRBJ1-2
TGCAGTGCTAGACCCCTTAGCAATCAGCCCCAGCATTTT CSARPLSNQPQHF once TRBV20-1 NA TRBJ1-5
TGCGCCAGCAGCTCCGTCTATCAGGGGAAAGGCGGAGGCGAGCAGTACTTC CASSSVYQGKGGGEQYF NA TRBV5-1 NA TRBJ2-7
TGTGCCAGCAGCCGATTCTTTGGAGGGGTCGGCACCGGGGAGCTGTTTTTT CASSRFFGGVGTGELFF few TRBV7-9 NA TRBJ2-2
TGTGCCAGCAACAGGGGGTTGGACACTGAAGCTTTCTTT CASNRGLDTEAFF few TRBV5-6 TRBD1 TRBJ1-1
TGCGCCAGCAGTCCTCTTCCTTCCACTGAAGCTTTCTTT CASSPLPSTEAFF few TRBV5-1 NA TRBJ1-1
TGTGCCAGCAGTTTTCGACAGGGGATAGAAAAACTGTTTTTT CASSFRQGIEKLFF NA TRBV12-3/TRBV12-4 TRBD1 TRBJ1-4
TGTGCCAGCAGCCCCCGGCACATTGGCACTGAAGCTTTCTTT CASSPRHIGTEAFF NA TRBV7-8 NA TRBJ1-1
TGTGCCAGCAGCCAAACGGGATACAATGAGCAGTTCTTC CASSQTGYNEQFF NA TRBV7-2 NA TRBJ2-1
TGTGCCAGCAAGGGTAGCGGGTCCCAGCAGTTCTTC CASKGSGSQQFF NA TRBV2 TRBD2 TRBJ2-1
TGTGCCAGCAGCTTAGAGACCCCGCGCACTGAAGCTTTCTTT CASSLETPRTEAFF NA TRBV7-8 NA TRBJ1-1
TGTGCCAGTTCCTTCTCCTACAATGAGCAGTTCTTC CASSFSYNEQFF few TRBV7-9 NA TRBJ2-1
TGCAGCGTCGCTCCCTATACAGATCTCGACGAGCAGTACTTC CSVAPYTDLDEQYF many TRBV29-1 NA TRBJ2-7
TGTGCCAGCAGCGTCGGGACTACGCCAGCAGAGACCCAGTACTTC CASSVGTTPAETQYF many TRBV9 TRBD2 TRBJ2-5
TGTGCCACCAGTGAATCGTCAGGGGGCCGGACTGAAGCTTTCTTT CATSESSGGRTEAFF few TRBV24-1 TRBD1 TRBJ1-1
TGTGCCAGCAGTTACGGGACAGGGGGCTACGAGCAGTACTTC CASSYGTGGYEQYF few TRBV6-2/TRBV6-3 TRBD1 TRBJ2-7
TGTGCCAGCAGTTTAGCGTGGGGGGCCTTTTTTGCAGATAGGCAGTATTTT CASSLAWGAFFADRQYF NA TRBV12-3/TRBV12-4 NA TRBJ2-3
TGTGCCGGGGGGCCTTCGGGTGAGCAGTACTTC CAGGPSGEQYF few TRBV30 NA TRBJ2-7
TGTGCCACCAGCAGATCATCCTCCACTAGCGGGAGCGCGTACAATGAGCAGTTCTTC CATSRSSSTSGSAYNEQFF NA TRBV15 TRBD2 TRBJ2-1
TGTGCCAGCAGCTTAACAGGGGGTCGTGGCTACACCTTC CASSLTGGRGYTF NA TRBV3-1 TRBD1 TRBJ1-2
TGCGCCAGCAGCTTGGGGGACAGGGACAGCAATGAGCAGTTCTTC CASSLGDRDSNEQFF few TRBV5-1 TRBD1 TRBJ2-1
TGTGCCAGCAGTGGACCCGGGACCCACCACTTT CASSGPGTHHF few TRBV6-1 NA TRBJ1-6
TGTGCCAGCAGTTTCGGGGCCAACGTCCTGACTTTC CASSFGANVLTF NA TRBV25-1 NA TRBJ2-6
TGTGCCATCAGCCCAGAGGGAGGGGATAATCAGCCCCAGCATTTT CAISPEGGDNQPQHF NA TRBV10-3 NA TRBJ1-5
TGTGCCACCGGGGCCCGAGGGGGCGGGAAAGAAGGAAACATTCAGTACTTC CATGARGGGKEGNIQYF few TRBV10-3 NA TRBJ2-4
TGTGCCAGCAGCTTGGGCGGGGAGAACACCGGGGAGCTGTTTTTT CASSLGGENTGELFF few TRBV5-6 NA TRBJ2-2